The rows below give T cell receptor beta chains drawn from one sample of a study of cytomegalovirus exposure and HLA in healthy donors. Measured with immunoSEQ multiplex PCR; TCRdb has only the in-frame clones, and not every one. Counted here are roughly 180,000 clones, 65% to 90% occurring once; the ten biggest clones make up 1.2%. Source material: PBMCs. These receptors came from a girl between 2 and 10 years old in good health and CMV-seropositive. Both conserved end residues are part of each CDR3. Each record gives: V gene, J gene, D gene, clone size, CDR3 protein, CDR3 DNA. D genes are given only for firm matches. Not all rows give a size; the values are once, few, many and, for expanded clones, a class.

TRBV19	TRBJ1-5	-	-	CASSILGDQPQHF	TGTGCCAGTAGTATTTTGGGAGATCAGCCCCAGCATTTT
TRBV29-1	TRBJ2-1	-	-	CSVFGEIEQFF	TGCAGCGTCTTCGGTGAAATCGAGCAGTTCTTC
TRBV9	TRBJ2-1	TRBD2	-	CASSSSGSGAYNEQFF	TGTGCCAGCAGCTCTAGCGGGAGTGGCGCCTACAATGAGCAGTTCTTC
TRBV28	TRBJ1-5	-	-	CASNSPRVGQPQHF	TGTGCCAGCAATTCCCCCAGGGTCGGTCAGCCCCAGCATTTT
TRBV27	TRBJ1-1	-	few	CASSLSSRQAFSTEAFF	TGTGCCAGCAGTTTATCCTCCAGACAGGCCTTCTCTACTGAAGCTTTCTTT
TRBV2	TRBJ1-1	-	-	CASSGQAGAEAFF	TGTGCCAGCAGTGGACAGGCTGGGGCTGAAGCTTTCTTT
TRBV19	TRBJ2-1	-	-	CASSIVQGNYNEQFF	TGTGCCAGTAGTATAGTACAGGGTAATTACAATGAGCAGTTCTTC
TRBV10-2	TRBJ2-1	-	-	CASSSSGSSYNEQFF	TGCGCCAGCAGTTCGAGCGGCAGCTCCTACAATGAGCAGTTCTTC
TRBV30	TRBJ2-7	TRBD2	-	CAWSGSGRCEQYF	TGTGCCTGGAGTGGTAGCGGGAGGTGTGAGCAGTACTTC
TRBV5-1	TRBJ2-2	-	once	CASTSGPSGGELFF	TGCGCCAGCACTTCGGGCCCGAGCGGCGGGGAGCTGTTTTTT
TRBV9	TRBJ2-7	TRBD1	-	CASSGPGQGIGEQYF	TGTGCCAGCAGCGGTCCGGGACAGGGCATCGGCGAGCAGTACTTC
TRBV5-1	TRBJ2-1	TRBD2	-	CASTRGLAGGRSSYNEQFF	TGCGCCAGCACCCGGGGACTAGCGGGGGGCCGAAGCTCCTACAATGAGCAGTTCTTC
TRBV9	TRBJ2-7	TRBD2	once	CASSVRLAGDEQYF	TGTGCCAGCAGCGTACGACTAGCGGGAGACGAGCAGTACTTC
TRBV6-5	TRBJ2-7	TRBD2	-	CASSYLTSGSYEQYF	TGTGCCAGCAGTTACCTGACTAGCGGGTCCTACGAGCAGTACTTC
TRBV13	TRBJ2-7	-	-	CASSSSYEQYF	TGTGCCAGCAGCTCCAGCTACGAGCAGTACTTC
TRBV7-3	TRBJ1-1	-	few	CASSASRDTEAFF	TGTGCCAGCAGCGCAAGTCGGGACACTGAAGCTTTCTTT
TRBV5-4	TRBJ2-7	TRBD2	-	CASSPGGALDRKQYF	TGTGCCAGCAGCCCGGGGGGGGCCCTAGATAGAAAGCAGTACTTC
TRBV28	TRBJ1-1	-	-	CASSLVGLNTEAFF	TGTGCCAGCAGTTTAGTGGGGCTGAACACTGAAGCTTTCTTT
TRBV7-9	TRBJ1-1	-	-	CASSPWRYAEAFF	TGTGCCAGCAGCCCCTGGAGATACGCTGAAGCTTTCTTT